One and the same sample provided the 14 T cell receptor beta chains below, sequenced in a study of PD-1 blockade in classical Hodgkin lymphoma. The repertoire was sequenced with immunoSEQ multiplex PCR; TCRdb's copy has only in-frame clones and lacks some. The data show around 46,000 clones, with nearly 90% seen just once and about 14% held by the top ten. Time point given: cycle 4 day 1 (C4D1), after more than 5 weeks of nivolumab. Following autologous stem cell transplantation, relapse occurred in every patient, and exposure to brentuximab vedotin varied. The sequencing here drew on peripheral blood mononuclear cells (PBMCs), taken before the fourth cycle of nivolumab. These receptors originate from a human donor with classical Hodgkin lymphoma.

The chain links TRBV11-3 to TRBJ1-2; 10 nucleotides agree with TRBD1. Germline V CDR1 and CDR2: SGHNT, YENEEA. This CDR3 region has 16 residues. V gave up 4 bases and J gave up 6 bases; unmatched junction bases: 11. This chain's CDR3 is CASSSRPGQGKDGYTF. The CDR3 nucleotides are TGTGCCAGCAGCTCCCGACCGGGACAGGGGAAAGATGGCTACACCTTC.

The chain is built from TRBV5-4 and TRBJ2-1, with D unresolved. Germline CDR1 reads SGHNT; CDR2 reads YYREEE (reference sequence). Trimming stripped 0 bases from V and 0 bases from J, with 19 bases between. The CDR3 sequence is 19 residues long. This CDR3 is CASSLALTILPSSYNEQFF. The CDR3 region has the DNA TGTGCCAGCAGCTTGGCCTTGACCATCCTCCCATCCTCCTACAATGAGCAGTTCTTC.

This rearrangement joins TRBV5-4 to TRBJ2-4; tentative D call: TRBD1 (6 bases). Germline CDR1 and CDR2: SGHNT and YYREEE (reference sequence). There are 14 residues in the CDR3. V lost 3 bases and J lost 7, with 14 bases in between. CDR3 residues: CASSSWGTNNIQYF. CDR3 DNA sequence: TGTGCCAGCAGCTCCTGGGGGACAAACAACATTCAGTACTTC.

CDR3 bases: TGTGATACAGCCCCACAGGGGAAAAACTACGAGCAGTACTTC. Translating it yields CDTAPQGKNYEQYF. The chain uses TRBV6-5 and TRBJ2-7; 7 bases map to TRBD1. Germline CDR1 and CDR2: MNHEY and SVGAGI. This CDR3 spans 14 amino acids.

This chain connects TRBV7-2 to TRBJ2-3; TRBD1 is a possible D gene (5 bases). CDR3 length: 15 amino acids. The V and J ends lost 0 bases and 0 bases respectively, with 7 bases between them. From germline, CDR1 is SGHTA and CDR2 FQGNSA. The CDR3 here is CASSLAGPSTDTQYF. In DNA form, the CDR3 reads TGTGCCAGCAGCTTAGCGGGGCCAAGCACAGATACGCAGTATTTT.

The chain combines TRBV5-6 with TRBJ2-1; D gene ambiguous. Germline-derived CDR1 and CDR2 are SGHDT and YYEEEE. V gave up 2 bases and J gave up 7 bases, with 13 bases separating them. The CDR3 runs to 14 residues. The CDR3 spells CASSFPRPGNEQFF. Here the CDR3 DNA reads TGTGCCAGCAGCTTCCCTCGTCCTGGGAATGAGCAGTTCTTC.

The chain carries TRBV19 and TRBJ2-5; D is undetermined. The length of the CDR3 is 15 residues. Germline-derived CDR1 and CDR2 are LNHDA and SQIVND (reference sequence). V gave up 4 bases and J gave up 3 bases, with 15 bases separating them. DNA of the CDR3: TGTGCCAGTAGTAGGGGTTCGCCCCCCAAAGAGACCCAGTACTTC. This sequence encodes CASSRGSPPKETQYF.

The chain joins TRBV5-6 to TRBJ1-2, with 8 bases that match TRBD1. After removal of 4 bases from V and 7 bases from J, the junction contained 9 bases not matched to a gene. In germline, CDR1 is SGHDT, CDR2 YYEEEE. The CDR3 sequence is 14 residues long. The CDR3 nucleotides read TGTGCCAGCAGCCCCGGACAGGGACGGGTTGGCTACACCTTC. Protein: CASSPGQGRVGYTF.

The chain uses TRBV5-8 and TRBJ1-4; D remains unclear. CDR1 is SGHTS and CDR2 is YDEGEE in the germline V gene. The CDR3 loop spans 16 amino acids. V was pared by 0 bases and J by 1 base, with 10 bases between. The CDR3 sequence: CASSLELFETNEKLFF. The CDR3 DNA sequence: TGTGCCAGCAGCTTGGAGCTCTTCGAAACTAATGAAAAACTGTTTTTT.

A few counts support this clone. V gene TRBV5-1 combines with J gene TRBJ2-1; 8 bases match TRBD2. Germline CDR1 SGHRS, CDR2 YFSETQ. After removal of 7 bases from V and 2 bases from J, the junction contained 11 bases not matched to a gene. The CDR3 sequence is 16 residues long. The chain's CDR3 is CASGLATLAAYNEQFF. Here the CDR3 DNA reads TGCGCCAGCGGGTTAGCAACACTAGCGGCCTACAATGAGCAGTTCTTC.

This clone was seen only once. The chain carries TRBV29-1 and TRBJ2-7; TRBD1 agrees at 8 bases. Losses at the gene ends were 3 bases for V and 5 bases for J; bases not matched to a gene: 12. CDR1 SQVTM and CDR2 ANQGSEA come from the germline V gene. The CDR3 is 15 amino acids. CDR3 in amino acids: CSVEQTYRGSNEQYF. The CDR3 bases are TGCAGCGTTGAGCAAACTTACAGGGGGTCCAACGAGCAGTACTTC.

About this clone: Germline is not matched at one junction end, which may reflect a read error. This chain joins TRBV6-5 and TRBJ1-2; weak D call: TRBD1 (5 bases). This CDR3 region has 13 residues. Germline V gene lookup returns CDR1 MNHEY and CDR2 SVGAGI. CDR3 amino acids: CRAGLVSTYGYTF. Here the CDR3 DNA reads TGCAGGGCCGGGCTGGTCTCTACCTATGGCTACACCTTC.

V is TRBV18 and J is TRBJ2-1; TRBD2 aligns across 7 bases. CDR1 and CDR2 (germline): KGHSH, LQKENI. CDR3 length: 17 residues. V was pared by 3 bases and J by 1 base, with 9 bases of the junction left unmatched. The CDR3, as DNA: TGTGCCAGCTCACCCCTTCGTGGAGCGGGATCCTACAATGAGCAGTTCTTC. This codes for CASSPLRGAGSYNEQFF.

The V gene is TRBV19, the J gene TRBJ1-1; 8 nucleotides agree with TRBD1. V dropped 7 bases and J dropped 3; count of bases not matched to a gene: 22. Germline CDR1 LNHDA, CDR2 SQIVND (reference sequence). This CDR3 contains 19 residues. The CDR3 is CASTLRGRQGTRKDTEAFF. The CDR3 coding sequence is TGTGCCAGTACCCTTAGAGGGCGACAGGGGACCCGCAAGGACACTGAAGCTTTCTTT.